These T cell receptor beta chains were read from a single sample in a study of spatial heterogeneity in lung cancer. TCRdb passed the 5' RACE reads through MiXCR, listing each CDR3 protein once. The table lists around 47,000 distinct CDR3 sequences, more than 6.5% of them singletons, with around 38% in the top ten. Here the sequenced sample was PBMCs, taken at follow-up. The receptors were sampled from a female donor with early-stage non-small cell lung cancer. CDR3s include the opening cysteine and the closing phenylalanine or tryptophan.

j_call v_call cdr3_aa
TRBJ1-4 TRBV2 CASSELGRGNEKLFF
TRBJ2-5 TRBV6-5 CASSQSGTSLETQYF
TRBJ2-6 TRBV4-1 CASRHTDRANVLTF
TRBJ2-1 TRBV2 CASSEAHYNEQFF
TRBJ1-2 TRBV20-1 CSARDRGQGVGGYTF
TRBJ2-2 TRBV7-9 CASSFGEGELFF
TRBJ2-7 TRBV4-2 CASSQVGFYEQYF
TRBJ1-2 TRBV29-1 CSVQTAYYGYTF
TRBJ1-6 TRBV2 CASKGTGAGSPLHF
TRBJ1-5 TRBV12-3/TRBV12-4 CASSQQGNQPQHF
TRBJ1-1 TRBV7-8 CASSPGQLNTEAFF
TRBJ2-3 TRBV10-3 CAISEPGLAGAYTDTQYF
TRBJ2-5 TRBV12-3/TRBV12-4 CASSFLAGSAETQYF
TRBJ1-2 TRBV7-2 CASSTTGARGYTF
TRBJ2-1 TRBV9 CASTMTGSAYNEQFF
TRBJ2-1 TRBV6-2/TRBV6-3 CASRTSGSYNEQFF
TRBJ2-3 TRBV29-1 CSVEGDRLAGAPRDTQYF
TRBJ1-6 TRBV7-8 CASSLDGRAGYSPLHF
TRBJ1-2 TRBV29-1 CSVGPDILNYGYTF
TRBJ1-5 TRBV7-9 CASSRQGWQPQHF
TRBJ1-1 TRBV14 CASSQTGVEAFF
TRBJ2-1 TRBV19 CASSTLAGRQFF
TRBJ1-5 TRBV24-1 CATSDRPMGSQPQHF
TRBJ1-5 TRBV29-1 CSVEVPGNQPQHF
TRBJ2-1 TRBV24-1 CATSDGGQGDEQFF
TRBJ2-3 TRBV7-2 CASSLVDTQYF
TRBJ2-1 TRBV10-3 CAISVGTEQFF
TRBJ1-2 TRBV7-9 CASSSGGNGYTF
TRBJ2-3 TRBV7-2 CAIGLAADTQYF
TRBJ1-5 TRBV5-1 CASRLYDGNQPQHF
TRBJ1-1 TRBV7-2 CASSWVLSPGNTEAFF
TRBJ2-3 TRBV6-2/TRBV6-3 CASRLDREPDTQYF
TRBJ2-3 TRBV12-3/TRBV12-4 CASSSGTSILMDTQYF
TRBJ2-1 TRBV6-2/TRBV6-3 CASKRRDYNEQFF
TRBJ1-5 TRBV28 CASSLGQGYQPQHF
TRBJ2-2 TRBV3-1 CASSSGQGETGELFF
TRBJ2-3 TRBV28 CASHRDSLQYF
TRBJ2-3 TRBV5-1 CASSFSRGGTDTQYF
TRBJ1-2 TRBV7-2 CASSLETYGYTF
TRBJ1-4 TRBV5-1 CASSSDRGEEKLFF
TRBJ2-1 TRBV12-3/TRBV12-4 CASSLSSGGSNEQFF
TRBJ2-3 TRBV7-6 CASSHMTSSTDTQYF
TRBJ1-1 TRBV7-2 CASSPQRRSEAFF
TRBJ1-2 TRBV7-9 CASSLGTAGGYTF
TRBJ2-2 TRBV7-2 CASTLPGLSNTGELFF